The following is a T cell receptor beta chain sequence with its context. The same CDR3 arises from other DNA sequences in this sample as well. Some clones are missing from TCRdb's copy, which holds only in-frame ones; the method was immunoSEQ multiplex PCR. The sample contains roughly 150,000 clones, about nine tenths of which appear only once. The ends were cut back, 0 bases at V and 4 bases at J, with 6 bases in the middle. The germline CDR1 and CDR2 sequences are MNHEY and SMNVEV (reference sequence). The CDR3 length is 14 residues. This specimen comes from a study of blood T cell repertoires in COVID-19. Study summary: There were acute and convalescent COVID-19 samples, and they came from the United States, Italy and Spain. T cells, B-cell-depleted T cells, or PBMCs provided the cDNA or gDNA that served as material.

Patients at the Seattle site were enrolled during active infection and followed longitudinally. This sequence joins TRBV27 and TRBJ2-2; D unclear. Sequencing was carried out using peripheral blood. This TCR was sampled from a man between 18 and 29 years old with COVID-19, enrolled during active disease. The CDR3 here is CASSLSPSTGELFF. The CDR3 nucleotides read TGTGCCAGCAGTTTATCCCCGAGCACCGGGGAGCTGTTTTTT.